This entry describes one T cell receptor (beta chain). Its antigen is unknown. The CDR3 runs 14 residues. The germline V and J ends were trimmed by 7 bases and 1 base, with 12 bases remaining between them. Looked up from germline, CDR1 is MDHEN and CDR2 is SYDVKM. The method was immunoSEQ multiplex PCR; TCRdb's version includes in-frame clones alone and lacks a portion of them. The profile shows 82,000 or so clones, roughly 90% of them singletons. This sample is drawn from a study of T cell responses to AZD1222 COVID-19 vaccine. Study results and caveats: None of the repertoires were sampled until the peak T cell response had passed. Nearly half of spike-specific TCRs reportedly target variant regions that are unmutated in the B.1.351 and B.1.1.7 variants.

This chain links TRBV28 with TRBJ2-3, with D perhaps TRBD1 (6 bases). The TCR originated in an adult in good health. The sample was peripheral blood, taken on day 0 of AZD1222 vaccination. CDR3 protein: CASNLDRRTDTQYF. The CDR3 bases are TGTGCCAGCAACTTGGACAGACGCACAGATACGCAGTATTTT.